The rows below give T cell receptor beta chains drawn from one sample of a study of shared clonotypes between healthy human individuals. Produced via immunoSEQ multiplex PCR; TCRdb's table is partial and in-frame only. Counted here are about 680,000 clones, about 90% occurring once; the ten biggest clones make up about 24%. The sequencing sample was made of naive CD8+ T cells sorted from blood. The source of these receptors is a man between 25 and 39 years old in good health. CDR3s include the opening cysteine and the closing phenylalanine or tryptophan.

j_gene: TRBJ2-1; v_gene: TRBV9; CDR3aa: CASSVSTPNEQFF
j_gene: TRBJ2-7; v_gene: TRBV11-2; CDR3aa: CASSPPPEGGWAGEQYF
j_gene: TRBJ2-7; v_gene: TRBV29-1; CDR3aa: CSFLTPGYEQYF
j_gene: TRBJ2-7; v_gene: TRBV29-1; CDR3aa: CSVEVAYEQYF
j_gene: TRBJ1-2; v_gene: TRBV5-1; CDR3aa: CASSLTGNDNYGYTF
j_gene: TRBJ2-7; v_gene: TRBV28; CDR3aa: CASYSAFQGPLEQYF
j_gene: TRBJ1-2; v_gene: TRBV2; CDR3aa: CASSLGPVIYGYTF
j_gene: TRBJ2-7; v_gene: TRBV27; CDR3aa: CASSKIRDRNYEQYF
j_gene: TRBJ2-2; v_gene: TRBV7-7; CDR3aa: CASSSIGEYTGELFF
j_gene: TRBJ2-7; v_gene: TRBV10-1; CDR3aa: CASSDSGAGGPHEQYF
j_gene: TRBJ1-4; v_gene: TRBV5-5; CDR3aa: CASSATGATNEKLFF
j_gene: TRBJ2-1; v_gene: TRBV6-6; CDR3aa: CASSYSMARAFNEQFF
j_gene: TRBJ2-1; v_gene: TRBV19; CDR3aa: CASSISRTSGDYNEQFF
j_gene: TRBJ2-5; v_gene: TRBV5-4; CDR3aa: CASSWGGLQETQYF
j_gene: TRBJ1-4; v_gene: TRBV28; CDR3aa: CASSLGFRVEKLFF
j_gene: TRBJ1-1; v_gene: TRBV29-1; CDR3aa: CSVELSRQNTEAFF
j_gene: TRBJ2-7; v_gene: TRBV14; CDR3aa: CASSPEGTGGFYEQYF
j_gene: TRBJ1-4; v_gene: TRBV28; CDR3aa: CASSFRVFNEKLFF
j_gene: TRBJ1-4; v_gene: TRBV7-9; CDR3aa: CASSSTGSGNEKLFF
j_gene: TRBJ2-2; v_gene: TRBV4-1; CDR3aa: CASSQDPHDTNTGELFF